The 17 T cell receptor beta chains below were found in one sample sequenced in a study of blood T cell repertoires in COVID-19. Method: immunoSEQ multiplex PCR; TCRdb's copy keeps in-frame clones and lacks some. The sample carries about 64,000 clones, roughly four fifths recorded once. Sequenced: peripheral blood. The receptor source for this set is a man older than 75 with acute or convalescent COVID-19.

The gene calls are TRBV7-9 and TRBJ1-2; D perhaps matches TRBD1 (6 bases). The CDR3 runs 13 residues. The germline CDR1 and CDR2 sequences are SEHNR and FQNEAQ (reference sequence). Trimming took off 5 bases at V and 4 bases at J, with 11 bases between the two ends. The CDR3 DNA reads TGTGCCAGCAGCACTAGGGGGGGCTATGGCTACACCTTC. Its protein is CASSTRGGYGYTF.

V gene TRBV7-9 combines with J gene TRBJ2-1; a possible D gene is TRBD2 (6 bases). V was clipped by 2 bases and J by 15 bases, with 17 bases between them. CDR1 and CDR2 from the germline V gene are SEHNR and FQNEAQ (reference sequence). The CDR3 is made up of 13 amino acids. CDR3 amino acids: CASSLMGRTYRFF. The CDR3 DNA reads TGTGCCAGCAGCTTAATGGGGAGGACGTACCGGTTCTTC.

J is TRBJ1-5 and V is TRBV15; tentatively, D is TRBD1 (6 bases). The length of the CDR3 is 13 residues. The germline V gene encodes CDR1 LNHNV and CDR2 YYDKDF (reference sequence). The germline V and J ends were trimmed by 5 bases and 7 bases, with 12 bases remaining between them. CDR3 DNA sequence: TGTGCCACCAGCGGGGGGGCAAGACAGCCCCAGCATTTT. Amino acid sequence: CATSGGARQPQHF.

The chain joins TRBV15 to TRBJ1-5, with D uncertain. Trimming took 0 bases from V and 7 from J, leaving 4 bases between them. Per the germline V gene, CDR1 is LNHNV and CDR2 is YYDKDF (reference sequence). The CDR3 totals 12 residues. The CDR3, as DNA: TGTGCCACCAGCAGAGATGCGCAGCCCCAGCATTTT. This encodes CATSRDAQPQHF.

The CDR3 loop is CAGGGRGSNQPQHF. The DNA of the CDR3 is TGTGCCGGGGGGGGCCGGGGAAGCAATCAGCCCCAGCATTTT. V and J are TRBV28 and TRBJ1-5, with D possibly matching TRBD1 (6 bases). Trimming removed 11 bases from V and 1 base from J, with 15 bases in between. The CDR3 consists of 14 residues. Germline V gives CDR1 MDHEN, CDR2 SYDVKM.

This clone came up a few times. The chain couples TRBV4-1 to TRBJ1-2; weak D call: TRBD1 (6 bases). The CDR3 runs to 15 residues. V lost 2 bases and J 3 bases, leaving 13 bases between the germline ends. CDR1 MGHRA and CDR2 YSYEKL come from the germline V gene. CDR3 residues: CASSQTSQGDYGYTF. CDR3 coding DNA: TGCGCCAGCAGCCAAACATCACAGGGAGACTATGGCTACACCTTC.

The chain links TRBV5-1 to TRBJ2-2; 12 bases fit TRBD1. Germline CDR1 SGHRS, CDR2 YFSETQ. The V segment lost 4 bases and the J segment 6 bases; nucleotides outside the gene matches: 4. The CDR3 spans 15 residues. The CDR3 here is CASSQGQGASGELFF. The DNA for the CDR3 is TGCGCCAGCAGCCAGGGACAGGGGGCCTCCGGGGAGCTGTTTTTT.

The V call is TRBV6-5, the J call TRBJ1-4, with 7 positions matching TRBD1. Germline V gives CDR1 MNHEY, CDR2 SVGAGI. Losses at the gene ends were 4 bases for V and 7 bases for J; bases not matched to a gene: 6. The CDR3 has 14 amino acids. CDR3 sequence: CASSSGGVSEKLFF. As DNA, the CDR3 is TGTGCCAGCAGTTCAGGGGGTGTGAGTGAAAAACTGTTTTTT.

The chain employs TRBV3-1 (or the pseudogene TRBV3-2) and TRBJ2-5, with D possibly TRBD1 on 6 matching bases. The CDR3 sequence is 14 residues long. Germline CDR1 is LGHDT and CDR2 is YNNKEL (reference sequence). Between the trimmed V and J ends, which lost 5 bases and 4 bases, there was a span of 14 bases. This chain's CDR3 is CASSSPVGGETQYF. As DNA, the CDR3 is TGTGCCAGCAGCTCCCCTGTAGGGGGAGAGACCCAGTACTTC.

This clone has just a few counts. This chain links TRBV19 with TRBJ1-2; D gene unclear. The CDR3 has 13 residues. Trimming cost V 4 bases and J 1 base, with 7 bases left between them. Germline V lookup: CDR1 LNHDA, CDR2 SQIVND (reference sequence). In nucleotides, the CDR3 is TGTGCCAGTAGTAGGGAGGGTAACTATGGCTACACCTTC. The encoded protein is CASSREGNYGYTF.

This sequence joins TRBV5-1 and TRBJ2-2; the D gene is possibly TRBD2 (5 bases). Germline CDR1 SGHRS, CDR2 YFSETQ. The CDR3 length is 14 residues. The ends were cut back, 6 bases at V and 4 bases at J, with 13 bases in the middle. CDR3 in amino acids: CASKWLAATGELFF. The CDR3 DNA reads as TGCGCCAGCAAATGGCTAGCTGCCACCGGGGAGCTGTTTTTT.

Many counts were recorded for this clone. The V call is TRBV5-4, the J call TRBJ2-5; 7 bases map to TRBD1. V lost 4 bases and J lost 7; bases outside the gene matches: 13. Germline V lookup: CDR1 SGHNT, CDR2 YYREEE (reference sequence). The CDR3 is made up of 15 amino acids. The CDR3 DNA follows: TGTGCCAGCAGCGAACAGGGGCTCGGGGTGGGGACCCAGTACTTC. The encoded protein is CASSEQGLGVGTQYF. The full variable domain, with the rest looked up from reference TRBV5-4 and TRBJ2-5, is ETGVTQSPTHLIKTRGQQVTLRCSSQSGHNTVSWYQQALGQGPQFIFQYYREEENGRGNFPPRFSGLQFPNYSSELNVNALELDDSALYLCASSEQGLGVGTQYFGPGTRLLVL.

This chain connects TRBV6-5 to TRBJ1-1; 11 bases fit TRBD1. The CDR3 has 16 amino acids. Germline CDR1 reads MNHEY; CDR2 reads SVGAGI. V lost 2 bases and J lost 4; bases outside the gene matches: 6. The CDR3 reads CASSYPPGTGGTEAFF. CDR3 coding DNA: TGTGCCAGCAGTTACCCCCCGGGGACAGGGGGCACTGAAGCTTTCTTT.

V usage is TRBV21-1 and J usage is TRBJ2-3; TRBD2, as called in the table, went unchecked against the DNA. TRBV21-1 is listed as a pseudogene. The CDR3 is made up of 19 amino acids. CDR3 in DNA: TGTGCCAGCAGCAATAACGGACTAGCGGGGGGGTTTCCCTCAGATACGCAGTATTTT. This encodes CASSNNGLAGGFPSDTQYF.

The chain uses TRBV12-3 or TRBV12-4 and TRBJ1-1; the D is unclear. This CDR3 contains 13 residues. Trimming removed 7 bases from V and 1 base from J, with 10 bases in between. The CDR3 loop reads CASTIDTNTEAFF. The CDR3 bases are TGTGCCAGCACTATTGACACGAACACTGAAGCTTTCTTT.

The chain combines TRBV7-2 with TRBJ2-2; 9 bases map to TRBD2. V lost 3 bases to trimming and J lost 0 bases; unmatched junction nucleotides: 5. The CDR3 sequence is 17 residues long. Germline values: CDR1 SGHTA, CDR2 FQGNSA. The CDR3 DNA reads TGTGCCAGCAGCTTTGGGAGCGGGGGGACGAACACCGGGGAGCTGTTTTTT. This sequence encodes CASSFGSGGTNTGELFF.

The chain uses TRBV6-5 and TRBJ1-2; no clear D gene. This CDR3 comprises 14 residues. V was shortened by 6 bases and J by 0 bases, with 11 bases between the two germline ends. Germline V gene data show CDR1 as MNHEY and CDR2 as SVGAGI. CDR3 protein: CASRPTETNYGYTF. The DNA for the CDR3 is TGTGCCAGCAGACCCACCGAGACTAACTATGGCTACACCTTC.